This T cell receptor (beta chain) was found in a study of identical twins. Unique molecular identifiers were present on the cDNA, and a universal primer site came from template switching. TCRdb re-derived calls from the 5' RACE reads in MiXCR, one entry per CDR3 protein. The sample shows some 210,000 distinct CDR3 sequences, 15% to 20% of them seen only once. V dropped 0 bases and J dropped 3; count of bases not matched to a gene: 5. CDR3 length: 15 residues. Per the germline V gene, CDR1 is SGHTA and CDR2 is FQGNSA. This sample also belongs to another study, concerning T cells expressing NK-cell markers.

The source of this sequence is a woman aged 18 to 35 in good health. The V call is TRBV7-2, the J call TRBJ2-7; 7 nucleotides agree with TRBD2. Sequencing was carried out using CD8+ T cells sorted from blood. The CDR3 DNA follows: TGTGCCAGCAGCTTAGCGATGGCGGGAGACTACGAGCAGTACTTC. It specifies CASSLAMAGDYEQYF.